This T cell receptor beta chain was captured by sequencing in a study of human T cells and chemical hapten exposure. Time point here: pre-sensitization, week 0. Treatment given: therapeutic diphenylcyclopropenone sensitization with weekly scalp DPC. The study enrolled 18 to 70-year-old alopecia patients suitable for DPC. This clonotype was seen repeatedly, ten times or more. Individual cDNA molecules received unique molecular identifiers in the library. MiXCR was run by TCRdb on the RACE reads, yielding one entry per CDR3 protein. Of some 250,000 distinct CDR3 sequences in the sample, roughly 7.4% were seen once. Germline V CDR1 and CDR2: DFQATT, SNEGSKA (reference sequence). V dropped 3 bases and J dropped 7 bases, with 18 bases sitting between them. This CDR3 spans 14 amino acids.

The source was whole blood, collected in connection with sensitization to the hapten diphenylcyclopropenone (DPC). This sequence joins TRBV20-1 and TRBJ2-5; a possible D gene is TRBD2 (6 bases). The receptor's source is a young man with alopecia areata. Some clones in this sample may be carry-over from other donors' samples. The CDR3 protein is CSARTRAPTGTQYF. CDR3 in DNA: TGCAGTGCTAGGACTAGGGCACCCACAGGGACCCAGTACTTC.